The following is a T cell receptor beta chain sequence with its context. What antigen it recognizes has not been identified. The record has no base qualities; no much larger clone is one base away. The data belong to a study of technical replicates of blood from several donors (dated by TCRdb to about 2017). The germline V gene sets CDR1 to KGHSH and CDR2 to LQKENI. The CDR3, from cysteine to phenylalanine, totals 13 residues. Only the CDR3 region is kept as DNA, spanning 39 bases read in frame from base 1. V is pruned by 6 bases and J by 1 base, leaving 2 bases of the junction without a gene match. Library construction relied on the immunoSEQ multiplex PCR assay. What TCRdb holds here is the immuneACCESS table cut down to in-frame rearrangements. Part of the clones is not present; checked against another copy, under half of the missing clones reflect an unresolved V gene, and the others are unexplained. The sample includes around 58,000 clones, with 70% to 90% observed a single time. 5.1% of the sample comes from the top ten.

Sequenced material: PBMCs. The clonotype was recovered from a human donor in good health. Some clones in this sample may be carry-over from other donors' samples. The chain employs TRBV18 and TRBJ1-1; 7 central nucleotides agree with TRBD1. The DNA is TGTGCCAGCTCGGACAGGAAGAACACTGAAGCTTTCTTT. The encoded protein is CASSDRKNTEAFF.